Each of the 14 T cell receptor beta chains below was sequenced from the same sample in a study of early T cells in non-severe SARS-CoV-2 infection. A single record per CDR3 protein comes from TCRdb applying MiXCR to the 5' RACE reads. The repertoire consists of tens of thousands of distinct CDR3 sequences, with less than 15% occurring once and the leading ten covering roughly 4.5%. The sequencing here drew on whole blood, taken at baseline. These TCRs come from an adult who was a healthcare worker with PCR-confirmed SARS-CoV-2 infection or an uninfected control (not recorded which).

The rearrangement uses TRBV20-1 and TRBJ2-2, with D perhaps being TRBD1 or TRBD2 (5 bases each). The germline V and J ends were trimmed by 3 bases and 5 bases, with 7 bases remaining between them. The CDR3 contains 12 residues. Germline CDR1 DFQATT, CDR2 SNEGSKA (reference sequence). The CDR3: CSASWGTGELFF. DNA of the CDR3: TGCAGTGCTAGTTGGGGGACCGGGGAGCTGTTTTTT.

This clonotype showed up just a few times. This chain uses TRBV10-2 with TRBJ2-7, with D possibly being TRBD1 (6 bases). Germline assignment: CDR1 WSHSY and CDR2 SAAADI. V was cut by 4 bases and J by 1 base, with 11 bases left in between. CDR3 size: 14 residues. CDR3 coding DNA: TGCGCCAGCAGTGTACAGGGACCGTCCTACGAGCAGTACTTC. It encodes CASSVQGPSYEQYF.

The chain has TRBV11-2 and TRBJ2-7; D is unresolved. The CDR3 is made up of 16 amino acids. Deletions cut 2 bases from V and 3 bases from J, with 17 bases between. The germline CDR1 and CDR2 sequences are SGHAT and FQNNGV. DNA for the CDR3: TGTGCCAGCAGCTTAACCCTGACCGCGACGCACTACGAGCAGTACTTC. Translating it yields CASSLTLTATHYEQYF. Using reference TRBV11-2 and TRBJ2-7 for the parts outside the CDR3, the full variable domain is EAGVAQSPRYKIIEKRQSVAFWCNPISGHATLYWYQQILGQGPKLLIQFQNNGVVDDSQLPKDRFSAERLKGVDSTLKIQPAKLEDSAVYLCASSLTLTATHYEQYFGPGTRLTVT.

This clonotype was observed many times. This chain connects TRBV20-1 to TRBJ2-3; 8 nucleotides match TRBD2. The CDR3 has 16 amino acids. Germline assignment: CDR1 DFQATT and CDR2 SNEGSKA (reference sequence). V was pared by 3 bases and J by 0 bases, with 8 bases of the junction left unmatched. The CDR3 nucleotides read TGCAGTGCTAGTCCCCTTGCGGGAGGTAGCACAGATACGCAGTATTTT. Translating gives CSASPLAGGSTDTQYF.

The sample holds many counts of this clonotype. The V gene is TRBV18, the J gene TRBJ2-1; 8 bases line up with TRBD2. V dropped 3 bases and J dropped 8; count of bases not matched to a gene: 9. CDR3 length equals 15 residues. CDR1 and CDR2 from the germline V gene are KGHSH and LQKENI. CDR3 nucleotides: TGTGCCAGCTCACCCCGGGTAGCGGGGCCCTATGAGCAGTTCTTC. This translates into CASSPRVAGPYEQFF. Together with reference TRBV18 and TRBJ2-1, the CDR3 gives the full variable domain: NAGVMQNPRHLVRRRGQEARLRCSPMKGHSHVYWYRQLPEEGLKFMVYLQKENIIDESGMPKERFSAEFPKEGPSILRIQQVVRGDSAAYFCASSPRVAGPYEQFFGPGTRLTVL.

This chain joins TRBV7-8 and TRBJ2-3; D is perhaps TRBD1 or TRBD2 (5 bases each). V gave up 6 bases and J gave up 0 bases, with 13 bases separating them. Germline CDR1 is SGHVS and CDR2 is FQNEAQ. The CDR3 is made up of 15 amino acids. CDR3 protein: CASSQAWGSTDTQYF. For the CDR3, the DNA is TGTGCCAGCAGTCAAGCTTGGGGGAGCACAGATACGCAGTATTTT. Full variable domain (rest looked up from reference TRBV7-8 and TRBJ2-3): GAGVSQSPRYKVAKRGQDVALRCDPISGHVSLFWYQQALGQGPEFLTYFQNEAQLDKSGLPSDRFFAERPEGSVSTLKIQRTQQEDSAVYLCASSQAWGSTDTQYFGPGTRLTVL.

Here the CDR3 DNA reads TGTGCCAGCAGCCAAGGCGACGGCCGCCCCTACAATGAGCAGTTCTTC. It encodes CASSQGDGRPYNEQFF. This chain joins TRBV14 and TRBJ2-1; D is ambiguous. In germline, CDR1 is SGHDN, CDR2 FVKESK. The V end lost 1 base, the J end lost 2 bases, and 12 bases lay between the germline ends. The CDR3 consists of 16 residues.

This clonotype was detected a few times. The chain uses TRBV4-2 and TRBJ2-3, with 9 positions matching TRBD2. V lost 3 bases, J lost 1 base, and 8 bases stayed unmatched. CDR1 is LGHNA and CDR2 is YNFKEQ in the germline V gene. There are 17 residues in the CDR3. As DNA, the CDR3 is TGTGCCAGCAGCCACTCTTTGACTAGCGGAGGCACAGATACGCAGTATTTT. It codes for CASSHSLTSGGTDTQYF.

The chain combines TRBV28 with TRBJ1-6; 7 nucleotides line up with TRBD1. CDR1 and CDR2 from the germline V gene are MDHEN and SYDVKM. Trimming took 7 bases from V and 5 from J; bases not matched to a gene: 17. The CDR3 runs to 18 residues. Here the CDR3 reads CASNILSSRQGNNSPLHF. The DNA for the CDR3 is TGTGCCAGCAATATTCTCTCTAGTCGACAGGGAAATAATTCACCCCTCCACTTT.

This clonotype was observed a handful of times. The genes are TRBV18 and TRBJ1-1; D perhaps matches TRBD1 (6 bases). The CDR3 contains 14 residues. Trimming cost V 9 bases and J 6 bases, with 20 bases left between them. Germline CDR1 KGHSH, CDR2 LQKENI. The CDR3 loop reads CASIVQQGRAEAFF. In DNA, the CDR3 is TGTGCCAGTATCGTTCAACAGGGTAGGGCTGAAGCTTTCTTT.

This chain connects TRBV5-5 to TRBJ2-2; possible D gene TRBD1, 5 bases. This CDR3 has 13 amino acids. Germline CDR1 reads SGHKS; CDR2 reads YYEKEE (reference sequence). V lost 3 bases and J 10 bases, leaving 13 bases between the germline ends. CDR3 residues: CASSSTGREELFF. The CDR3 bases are TGTGCCAGCAGCTCCACGGGCAGGGAGGAGCTGTTTTTT.

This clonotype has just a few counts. In DNA form, the CDR3 reads TGTGCCAGCAGCTTCCCACAGGGGAGAAGGGACGAGCAGTACTTC. Amino acid sequence: CASSFPQGRRDEQYF. The chain uses TRBV11-2 and TRBJ2-7; 7 bases agree with TRBD1. CDR1 and CDR2 from the germline V gene are SGHAT and FQNNGV. With 3 bases clipped from V and 5 bases from J, the junction kept 10 bases outside the gene matches. This CDR3 has 15 residues.

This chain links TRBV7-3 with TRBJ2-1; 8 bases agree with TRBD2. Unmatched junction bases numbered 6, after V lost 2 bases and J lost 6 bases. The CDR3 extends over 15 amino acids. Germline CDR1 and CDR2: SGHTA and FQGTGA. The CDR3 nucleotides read TGTGCCAGCAGCTTAGACCTTCTAGCGGGCAATGAGCAGTTCTTC. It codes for CASSLDLLAGNEQFF.

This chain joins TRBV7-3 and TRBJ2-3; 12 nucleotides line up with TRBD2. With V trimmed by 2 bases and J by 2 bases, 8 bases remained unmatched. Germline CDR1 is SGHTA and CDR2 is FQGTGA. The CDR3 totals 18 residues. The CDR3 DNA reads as TGTGCCAGCAGCTTACCCACCGGACTAGCGGGGAACACAGATACGCAGTATTTT. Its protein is CASSLPTGLAGNTDTQYF.